This T cell receptor beta chain was identified during a study of PD-L1 blockade in urothelial cancer. Study information: Atezolizumab (1,200 mg intravenously every 3 weeks) began around 2014 for patients. Blood was evaluated 3 weeks (second dose) and 6 weeks after therapy began.

CDR1 is MGHDK, CDR2 SYGVNS, per germline. The CDR3 sequence is 13 residues long. The V gene end was trimmed by 4 bases and the J gene end by 13 bases; junction bases not matched to a gene: 8. Synthetic spike-ins, TCR analog templates, were added into each PCR. Sequencing was performed with immunoSEQ multiplex PCR; in TCRdb, only in-frame clones are kept and a portion is missing. The sample has around 130,000 clones, approximately 84% seen once; the top ten hold 2.5% to 4%. Described time point: pretreatment peripheral blood. Each patient presented with locally advanced or metastatic urothelial carcinoma.

J is TRBJ2-1 and V is TRBV25-1; TRBD1 aligns across 9 bases. The TCR originated in a man aged 45-65 years with urothelial cancer. The sequenced sample was PBMCs, obtained around atezolizumab (anti-PD-L1) treatment. The DNA for the CDR3 is TGTGCCAGCAGTGGCCACGGGACAGGGACTCAGTTCTTC. Translated, it gives CASSGHGTGTQFF.